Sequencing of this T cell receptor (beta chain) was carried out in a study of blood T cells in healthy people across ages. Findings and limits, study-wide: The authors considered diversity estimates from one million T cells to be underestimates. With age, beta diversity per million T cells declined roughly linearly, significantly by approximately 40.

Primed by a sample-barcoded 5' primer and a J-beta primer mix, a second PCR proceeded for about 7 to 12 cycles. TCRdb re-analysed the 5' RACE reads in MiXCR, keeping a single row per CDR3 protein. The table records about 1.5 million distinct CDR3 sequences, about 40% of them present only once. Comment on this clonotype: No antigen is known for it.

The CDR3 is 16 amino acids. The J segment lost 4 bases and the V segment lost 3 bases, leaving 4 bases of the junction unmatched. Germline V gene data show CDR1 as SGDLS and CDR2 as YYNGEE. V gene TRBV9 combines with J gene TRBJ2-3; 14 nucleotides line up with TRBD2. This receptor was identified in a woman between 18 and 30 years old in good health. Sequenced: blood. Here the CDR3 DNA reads TGTGCCAGCAGCGGGACTAGCGGGGGGTCTTCAGATACGCAGTATTTT. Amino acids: CASSGTSGGSSDTQYF.